A selection of T cell receptor beta chains follows, all from one sample in a study of T cells expressing NK-cell markers. TCRdb reprocessed the 5' RACE reads and keeps a single row for each CDR3 protein, giving no DNA. This sample contains approximately 110,000 distinct CDR3 sequences. The specimen sequenced was blood T cells: a sorted CD56 or NKG2C T cell subset, CD4+ or CD8+ T cells, or bulk PBMC T cells (not recorded which). The receptors were gathered from a woman between 18 and 70 years old in good health. Both conserved end residues are part of each CDR3.

16	TRBJ1-5	TRBV5-5	CASSLAGQYSNQPQHF
16	TRBJ1-2	TRBV12-3/TRBV12-4	CASSVPGQGAIYGYTF
12	TRBJ2-5	TRBV12-3/TRBV12-4	CASATSEETQYF
14	TRBJ2-2	TRBV7-3	CASSPGWNTGELFF
14	TRBJ2-1	TRBV27	CASSPRGGLNEQFF
14	TRBJ2-1	TRBV6-5	CASSYGVGSNEQFF
12	TRBJ1-3	TRBV6-1	CASRAGGYTIYF
14	TRBJ2-7	TRBV6-2/TRBV6-3	CASSYSAGGSEQYF
16	TRBJ1-1	TRBV4-1	CASSQDPGQMNTEAFF
18	TRBJ1-2	TRBV4-1	CASSLSAQGRDPNYGYTF
14	TRBJ2-7	TRBV28	CASSSLVDPYEQYF
15	TRBJ2-5	TRBV9	CASSAPYDYEETQYF
14	TRBJ1-3	TRBV4-2	CASSSRGGGNTIYF
14	TRBJ2-5	TRBV7-9	CAGSLAGGEETQYF
14	TRBJ2-3	TRBV7-6	CASRVEDSSDTQYF
15	TRBJ2-1	TRBV12-3/TRBV12-4	CASSLGQGTYNEQFF
17	TRBJ1-3	TRBV6-2/TRBV6-3	CASSSDTGEFSGNTIYF